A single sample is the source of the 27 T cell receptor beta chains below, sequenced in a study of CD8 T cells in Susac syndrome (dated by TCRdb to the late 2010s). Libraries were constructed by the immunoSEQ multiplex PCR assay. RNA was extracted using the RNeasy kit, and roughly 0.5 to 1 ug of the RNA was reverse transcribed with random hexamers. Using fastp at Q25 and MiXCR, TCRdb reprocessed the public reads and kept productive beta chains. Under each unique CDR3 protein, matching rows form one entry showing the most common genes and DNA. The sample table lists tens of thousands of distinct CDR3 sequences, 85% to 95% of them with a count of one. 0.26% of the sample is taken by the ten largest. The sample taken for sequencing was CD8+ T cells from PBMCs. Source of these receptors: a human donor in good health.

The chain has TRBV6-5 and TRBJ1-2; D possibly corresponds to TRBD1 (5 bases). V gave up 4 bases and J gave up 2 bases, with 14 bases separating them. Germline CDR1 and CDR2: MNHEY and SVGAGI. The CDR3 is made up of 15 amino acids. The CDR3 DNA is TGTGCCAGCAGTTCCCAGACAGAGTGGAACTATGGCTACACCTTC. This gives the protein CASSSQTEWNYGYTF.

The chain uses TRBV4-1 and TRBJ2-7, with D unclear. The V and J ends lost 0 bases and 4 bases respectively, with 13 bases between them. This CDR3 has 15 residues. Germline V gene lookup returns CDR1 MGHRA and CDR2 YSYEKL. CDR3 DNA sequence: TGCGCCAGCAGCCAAGAATGGCGAGGAGAGTACGAGCAGTACGTC. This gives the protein CASSQEWRGEYEQYV.

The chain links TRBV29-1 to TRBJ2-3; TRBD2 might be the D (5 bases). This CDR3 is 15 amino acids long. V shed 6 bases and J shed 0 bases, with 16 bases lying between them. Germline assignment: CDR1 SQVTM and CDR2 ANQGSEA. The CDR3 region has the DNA TGCAGCGTGCCAGGCCCGGGAAGGAGCACAGATACGCAGTATTTT. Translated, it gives CSVPGPGRSTDTQYF.

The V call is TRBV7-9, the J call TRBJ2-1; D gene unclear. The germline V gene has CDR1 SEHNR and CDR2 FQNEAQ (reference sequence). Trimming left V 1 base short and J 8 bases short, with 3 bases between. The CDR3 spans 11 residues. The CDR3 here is CASSLGHEQFF. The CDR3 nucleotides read TGTGCCAGCAGCTTAGGTCATGAGCAGTTCTTC. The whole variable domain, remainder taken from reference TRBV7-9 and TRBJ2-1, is DTGVSQNPRHKITKRGQNVTFRCDPISEHNRLYWYRQTLGQGPEFLTYFQNEAQLEKSRLLSDRFSAERPKGSFSTLEIQRTEQGDSAMYLCASSLGHEQFFGPGTRLTVL.

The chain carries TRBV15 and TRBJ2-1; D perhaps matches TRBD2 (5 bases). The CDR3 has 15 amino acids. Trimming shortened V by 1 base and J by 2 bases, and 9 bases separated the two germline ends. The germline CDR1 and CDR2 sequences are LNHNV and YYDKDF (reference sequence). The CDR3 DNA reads TGTGCCACCAGCAGAGGCCGGGATACCTACAATGAGCAGTTCTTC. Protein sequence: CATSRGRDTYNEQFF.

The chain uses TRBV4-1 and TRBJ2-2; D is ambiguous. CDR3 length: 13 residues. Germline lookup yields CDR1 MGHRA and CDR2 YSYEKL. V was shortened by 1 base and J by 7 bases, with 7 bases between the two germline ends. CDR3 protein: CASSQVYLGELFF. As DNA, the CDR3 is TGCGCCAGCAGCCAAGTTTATCTCGGGGAGCTGTTTTTT.

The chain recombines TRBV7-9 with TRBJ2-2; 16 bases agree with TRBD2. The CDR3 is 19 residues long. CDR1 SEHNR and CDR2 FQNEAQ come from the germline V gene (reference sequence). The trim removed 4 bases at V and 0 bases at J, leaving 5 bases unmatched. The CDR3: CASSSTGLAGGPNTGELFF. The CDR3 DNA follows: TGTGCCAGCAGCTCGACGGGACTAGCGGGGGGGCCGAACACCGGGGAGCTGTTTTTT.

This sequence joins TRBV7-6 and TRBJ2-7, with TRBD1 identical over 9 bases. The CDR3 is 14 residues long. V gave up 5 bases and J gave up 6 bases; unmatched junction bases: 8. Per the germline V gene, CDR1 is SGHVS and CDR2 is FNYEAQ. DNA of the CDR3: TGTGCCAGCAGCGATGACAGGGGGTTCCGCGAGCAGTACTTC. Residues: CASSDDRGFREQYF.

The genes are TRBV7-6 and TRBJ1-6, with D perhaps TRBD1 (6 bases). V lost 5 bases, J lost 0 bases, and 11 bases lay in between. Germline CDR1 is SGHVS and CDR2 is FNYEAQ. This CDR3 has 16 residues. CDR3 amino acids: CASSANRDSYNSPLHF. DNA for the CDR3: TGTGCCAGCAGCGCTAACAGGGACTCCTATAATTCACCCCTCCACTTT.

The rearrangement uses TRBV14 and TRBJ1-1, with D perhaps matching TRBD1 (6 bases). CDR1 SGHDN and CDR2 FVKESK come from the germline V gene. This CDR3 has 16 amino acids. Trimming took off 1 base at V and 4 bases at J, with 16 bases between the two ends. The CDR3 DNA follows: TGTGCCAGCAGCCAAGGGGGGGCTCGCATGGGCACTGAAGCTTTCTTT. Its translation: CASSQGGARMGTEAFF.

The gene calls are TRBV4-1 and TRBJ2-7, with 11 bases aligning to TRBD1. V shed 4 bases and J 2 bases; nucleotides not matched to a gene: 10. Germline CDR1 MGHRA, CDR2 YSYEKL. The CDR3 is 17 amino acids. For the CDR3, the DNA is TGCGCCAGCAGCCTCCTCTCCCCGGGACAGGGGGCCTACGAGCAGTACTTC. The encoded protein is CASSLLSPGQGAYEQYF.

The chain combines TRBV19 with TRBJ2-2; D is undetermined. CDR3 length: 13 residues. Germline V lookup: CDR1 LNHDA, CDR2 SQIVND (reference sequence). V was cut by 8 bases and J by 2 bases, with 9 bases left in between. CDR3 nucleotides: TGTGCCAGTGGCCGATTTAACACCGGGGAGCTGTTTTTT. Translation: CASGRFNTGELFF. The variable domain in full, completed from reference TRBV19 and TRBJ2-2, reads DGGITQSPKYLFRKEGQNVTLSCEQNLNHDAMYWYRQDPGQGLRLIYYSQIVNDFQKGDIAEGYSVSREKKESFPLTVTSAQKNPTAFYLCASGRFNTGELFFGEGSRLTVL.

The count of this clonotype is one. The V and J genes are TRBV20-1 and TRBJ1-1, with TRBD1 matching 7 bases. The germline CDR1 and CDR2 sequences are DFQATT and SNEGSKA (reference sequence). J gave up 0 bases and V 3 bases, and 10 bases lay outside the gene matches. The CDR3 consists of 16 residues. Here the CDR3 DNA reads TGCAGTGCTAGTCGGACAGGCACCCTGATGAACACTGAAGCTTTCTTT. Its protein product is CSASRTGTLMNTEAFF.

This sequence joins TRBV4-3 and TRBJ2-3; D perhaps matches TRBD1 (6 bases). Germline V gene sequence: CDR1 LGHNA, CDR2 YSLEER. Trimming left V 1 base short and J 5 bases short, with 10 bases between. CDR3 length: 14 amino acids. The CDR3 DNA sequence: TGCGCCAGCAGCCAAGGAACAGGGCGAGATACGCAGTATTTT. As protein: CASSQGTGRDTQYF.

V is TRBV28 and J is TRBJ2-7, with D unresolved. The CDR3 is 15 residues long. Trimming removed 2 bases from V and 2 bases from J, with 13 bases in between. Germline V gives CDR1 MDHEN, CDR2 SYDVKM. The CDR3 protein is CASSLLPNGPYEQYF. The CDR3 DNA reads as TGTGCCAGCAGTTTACTCCCGAACGGACCCTACGAGCAGTACTTC.

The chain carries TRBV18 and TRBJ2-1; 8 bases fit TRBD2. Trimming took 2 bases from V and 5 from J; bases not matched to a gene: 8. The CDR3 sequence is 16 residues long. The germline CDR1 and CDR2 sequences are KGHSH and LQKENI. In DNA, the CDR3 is TGTGCCAGCTCACCATGGGGCGGGGGGTCCGACAATGAGCAGTTCTTC. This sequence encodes CASSPWGGGSDNEQFF.

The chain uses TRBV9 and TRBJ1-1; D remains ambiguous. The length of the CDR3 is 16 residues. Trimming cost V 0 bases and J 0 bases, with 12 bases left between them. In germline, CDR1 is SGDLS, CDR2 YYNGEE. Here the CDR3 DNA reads TGTGCCAGCAGCGTAGCTAAGGAGCAGATGAACACTGAAGCTTTCTTT. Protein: CASSVAKEQMNTEAFF.

The CDR3 is CASSQDRVYGYTF. In nucleotides, the CDR3 is TGCGCCAGCAGCCAAGATAGGGTCTATGGCTACACCTTC. V is TRBV4-3 and J is TRBJ1-2; D gene ambiguous. The CDR3 covers 13 residues. The ends were cut back, 0 bases at V and 4 bases at J, with 6 bases in the middle. From germline, CDR1 is LGHNA and CDR2 YSLEER.

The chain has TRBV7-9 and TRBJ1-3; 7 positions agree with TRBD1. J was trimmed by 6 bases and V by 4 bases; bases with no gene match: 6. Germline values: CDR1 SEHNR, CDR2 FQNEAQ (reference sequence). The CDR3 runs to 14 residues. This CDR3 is CASSSRQGTNTIYF. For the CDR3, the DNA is TGTGCCAGCAGCTCGAGACAGGGAACAAACACCATATATTTT.

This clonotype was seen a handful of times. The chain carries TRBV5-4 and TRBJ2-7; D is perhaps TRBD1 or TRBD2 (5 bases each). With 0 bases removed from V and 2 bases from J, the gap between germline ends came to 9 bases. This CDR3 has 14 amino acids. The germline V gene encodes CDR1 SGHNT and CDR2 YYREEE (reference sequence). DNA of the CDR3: TGTGCCAGCAGCTTGGAGGGACCGACCTACGAGCAGTACGTC. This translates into CASSLEGPTYEQYV.

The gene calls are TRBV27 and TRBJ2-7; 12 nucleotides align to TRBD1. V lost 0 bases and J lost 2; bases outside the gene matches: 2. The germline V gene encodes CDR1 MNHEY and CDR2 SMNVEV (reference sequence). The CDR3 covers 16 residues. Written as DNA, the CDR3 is TGTGCCAGCAGTTTATCGGGACAGGGGGCCCCCTACGAGCAGTACGTC. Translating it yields CASSLSGQGAPYEQYV.

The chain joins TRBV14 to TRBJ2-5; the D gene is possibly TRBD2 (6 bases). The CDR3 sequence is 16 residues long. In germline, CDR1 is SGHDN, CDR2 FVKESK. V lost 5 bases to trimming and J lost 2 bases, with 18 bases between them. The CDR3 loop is CASSIRGLREQETQYF. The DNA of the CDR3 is TGTGCCAGCAGCATCCGGGGCCTTCGGGAGCAAGAGACCCAGTACTTC.

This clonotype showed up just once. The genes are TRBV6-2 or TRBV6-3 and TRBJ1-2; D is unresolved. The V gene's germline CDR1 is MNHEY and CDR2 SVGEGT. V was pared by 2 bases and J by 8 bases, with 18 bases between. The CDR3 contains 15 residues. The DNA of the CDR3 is TGTGCCAGCAGTTACCTAACGAGAGCGGTTGACGGCTACACCTTC. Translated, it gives CASSYLTRAVDGYTF.

This CDR3 reads CASGTAYNQPQHF. CDR3 DNA: TGTGCCAGCGGGACAGCTTACAATCAGCCCCAGCATTTT. The V call is TRBV6-2 or TRBV6-3, the J call TRBJ1-5, with 7 bases lining up with TRBD1. CDR1 is MNHEY, CDR2 SVGEGT, per germline. The CDR3 consists of 13 residues. After removal of 8 bases from V and 3 bases from J, the junction contained 4 bases not matched to a gene.

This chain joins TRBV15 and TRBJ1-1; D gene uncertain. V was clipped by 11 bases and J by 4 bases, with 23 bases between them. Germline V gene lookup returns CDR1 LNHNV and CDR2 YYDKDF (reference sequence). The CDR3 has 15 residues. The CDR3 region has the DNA TGTGCCTCGAATTCCTATCCGGAGATCGGCACTGAAGCTTTCTTT. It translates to CASNSYPEIGTEAFF.

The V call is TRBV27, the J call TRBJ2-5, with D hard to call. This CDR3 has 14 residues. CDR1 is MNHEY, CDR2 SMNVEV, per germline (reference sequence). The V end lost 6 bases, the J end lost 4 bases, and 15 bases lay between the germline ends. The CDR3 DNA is TGTGCCAGCAGCGGCAGCTTTGCGAGAGAGACCCAGTACTTC. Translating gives CASSGSFARETQYF.

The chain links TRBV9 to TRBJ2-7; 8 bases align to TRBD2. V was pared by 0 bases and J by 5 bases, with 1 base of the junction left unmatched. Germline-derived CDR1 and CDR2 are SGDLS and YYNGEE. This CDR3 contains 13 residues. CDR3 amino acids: CASSVAGGHEQYF. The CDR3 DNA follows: TGTGCCAGCAGCGTAGCGGGGGGGCACGAGCAGTACTTC.